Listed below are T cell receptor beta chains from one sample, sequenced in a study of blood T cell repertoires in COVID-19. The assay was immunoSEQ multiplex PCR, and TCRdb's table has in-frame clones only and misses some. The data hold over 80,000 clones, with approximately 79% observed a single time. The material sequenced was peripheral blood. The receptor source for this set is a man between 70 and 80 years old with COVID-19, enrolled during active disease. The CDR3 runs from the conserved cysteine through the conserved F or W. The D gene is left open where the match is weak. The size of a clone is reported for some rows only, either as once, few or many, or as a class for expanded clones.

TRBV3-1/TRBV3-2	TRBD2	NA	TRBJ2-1	CASSPRTSGPYNEQFF	TGTGCCAGCAGCCCTCGGACTAGCGGACCCTACAATGAGCAGTTCTTC
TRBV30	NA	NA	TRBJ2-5	CARRGGSGTRDQETQYF	TGTGCCCGGAGAGGTGGTAGTGGGACACGCGACCAAGAGACCCAGTACTTC
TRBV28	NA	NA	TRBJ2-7	CASSFRRGEYEQYF	TGTGCCAGCAGTTTCCGCAGGGGAGAATACGAGCAGTACTTC
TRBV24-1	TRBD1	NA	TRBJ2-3	CATSDYNRGLTDTQYF	TGTGCCACCAGTGATTATAACAGGGGGCTTACAGATACGCAGTATTTT
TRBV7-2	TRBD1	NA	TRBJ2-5	CASSLVGTGLSRETQYF	TGTGCCAGCAGCTTAGTGGGGACAGGCCTCTCAAGGGAGACCCAGTACTTC
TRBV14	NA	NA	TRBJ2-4	CASGLGGTNIQYF	TGTGCCAGCGGACTGGGCGGAACAAACATTCAGTACTTC
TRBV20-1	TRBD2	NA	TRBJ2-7	CSASLPSGNSYEQYF	TGCAGTGCTAGTTTGCCTAGCGGAAACTCCTACGAGCAGTACTTC
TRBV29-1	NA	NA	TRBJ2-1	CSVLPVSRGFYNEQFF	TGCAGCGTCCTACCGGTTTCCCGCGGGTTCTACAATGAGCAGTTCTTC
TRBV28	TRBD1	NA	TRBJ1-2	CASSSSGQGVRGYTF	TGTGCCAGCAGCTCCTCGGGACAGGGTGTTCGGGGCTACACCTTC
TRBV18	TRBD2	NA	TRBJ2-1	CASSPLAANEQFF	TGTGCCAGCTCGCCACTAGCGGCCAATGAGCAGTTCTTC
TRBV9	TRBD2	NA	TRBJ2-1	CASSLFSGIGSYNEQFF	TGTGCCAGCAGCCTATTCAGCGGGATAGGTTCCTACAATGAGCAGTTCTTC
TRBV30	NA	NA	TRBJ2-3	CAWSSGGTDTQYF	TGTGCCTGGAGTAGCGGCGGCACAGATACGCAGTATTTT
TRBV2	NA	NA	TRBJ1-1	CASSPPTGFGTEAFF	TGTGCCAGCAGTCCACCCACAGGGTTTGGCACTGAAGCTTTCTTT
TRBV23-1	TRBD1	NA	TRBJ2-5	CASSQPRDRRNQETQYF	TGCGCCAGCAGTCAACCCCGGGACAGGAGAAATCAAGAGACCCAGTACTTC
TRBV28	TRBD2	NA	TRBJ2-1	CASSQRDPVNNEQFF	TGTGCCAGCAGTCAGCGGGACCCGGTTAACAATGAGCAGTTCTTC
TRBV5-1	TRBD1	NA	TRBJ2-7	CASRRTGGLNEQYF	TGCGCCAGCAGGAGGACAGGGGGCCTCAACGAGCAGTACTTC
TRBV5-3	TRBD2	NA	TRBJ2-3	CARSYATGLAGVYGVADTQYF	TGTGCCAGAAGCTACGCCACGGGACTAGCGGGAGTATATGGTGTCGCAGATACGCAGTATTTT
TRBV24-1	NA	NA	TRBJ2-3	CATSDSYLPDTQYF	TGTGCCACCAGTGATTCCTACCTGCCAGATACGCAGTATTTT
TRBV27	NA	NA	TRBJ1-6	CASRMTPVNSPLHF	TGTGCCAGCAGGATGACACCTGTTAATTCACCCCTCCACTTT
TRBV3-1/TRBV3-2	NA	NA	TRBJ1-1	CASSQDYGVGEAFF	TGTGCCAGCAGCCAAGATTACGGGGTAGGTGAAGCTTTCTTT
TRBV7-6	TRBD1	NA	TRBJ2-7	CASTPSGGYEQYF	TGTGCCAGCACCCCGTCAGGGGGCTACGAGCAGTACTTC
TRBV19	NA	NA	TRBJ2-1	CASSIGQNNEQFF	TGTGCCAGTAGTATAGGACAGAACAATGAGCAGTTCTTC
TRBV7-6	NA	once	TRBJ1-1	CASSVRRGGEAFF	TGTGCCAGCAGCGTGCGACGAGGGGGTGAAGCTTTCTTT
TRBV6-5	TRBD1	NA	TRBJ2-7	CASSYRDRTLYEQYF	TGTGCCAGCAGTTACCGGGACAGAACTCTCTACGAGCAGTACTTC
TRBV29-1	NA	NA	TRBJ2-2	CSSQGGIGELFF	TGCAGCTCTCAAGGAGGGATCGGGGAGCTGTTTTTT
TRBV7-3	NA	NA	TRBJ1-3	CASSLGHNSGNTIYF	TGTGCCAGCAGCTTAGGACATAACTCTGGAAACACCATATATTTT
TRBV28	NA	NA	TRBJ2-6	CASSLVKGSGANVLTF	TGTGCCAGCAGTTTGGTTAAGGGGTCTGGGGCCAACGTCCTGACTTTC